This T cell receptor (beta chain) stems from a study of cytomegalovirus exposure and HLA in healthy donors. Study results and caveats: In an earlier analysis, most TCR beta V segments were productive about 87% or about 30% of the time.

As to this clone: Its antigen is currently unknown.

Germline CDR1 SNHLY, CDR2 FYNNEI. The CDR3 runs to 15 residues. V lost 3 bases and J lost 0, with 12 bases in between. The PCR made use of 60 Vbeta and 13 Jbeta primers. Authors' processing steps: Per a later analysis, the number of unique TCR beta chains was approximately 80 million, of which around 10 million were shared. Sequenced by immunoSEQ multiplex PCR; TCRdb stores in-frame clones only, minus some. From that table come the V and J calls and clone size; the DNA was used to work out D and trimming. The sample lists some 100,000 clones, 76% occurring once. Material for sequencing was PBMCs. The chain couples TRBV2 to TRBJ2-7, with TRBD1 as a possible D gene (5 bases). The receptor comes from a man aged 40-49 years in good health and CMV-seronegative. The CDR3 sequence is CASSDYRLSSYEQYF. DNA of the CDR3: TGTGCCAGCAGTGACTACAGGTTAAGCTCCTACGAGCAGTACTTC.